This paragraph covers one T cell receptor (beta chain) sequence. This sample was taken from a study of blood T cell repertoires in COVID-19. Study-level information: T cells, B-cell-depleted T cells, or PBMCs provided the cDNA or gDNA that served as material.

Individuals aged about 18 to 89 years were recruited from fewer than 25 US areas. Original processing methods: Amplification of reference gene primers was used by the study to estimate nucleated cell counts. TCRdb's copy holds only in-frame clones and misses some; the assay was immunoSEQ multiplex PCR. V and J calls and clone size are as listed in that table; D and trimming were resolved from the DNA. The sample consists of 200,000 to 250,000 clones, roughly 85% of them appearing once. The CDR3 contains 16 residues. Germline-derived CDR1 and CDR2 are KGHSH and LQKENI. V was shortened by 6 bases and J by 1 base, with 16 bases between the two germline ends.

J is TRBJ1-5 and V is TRBV18, with a tentative D call TRBD1 (5 bases). The sample comprised PBMCs or T cells enriched from blood (not recorded which). The sequence was collected from a man in his thirties or forties who had recovered from COVID-19. CDR3 amino acids: CASSPWGGRSNQPQHF. For the CDR3, the DNA is TGTGCCAGCTCCCCATGGGGGGGAAGGAGCAATCAGCCCCAGCATTTT.